One sample yielded the 26 T cell receptor beta chains listed below, sequenced in a study of blood T cell repertoires in COVID-19. Generated by immunoSEQ multiplex PCR, the TCRdb table keeps only in-frame clones and is missing some. The table includes some 200,000 clones, roughly 80% detected once. The sequenced sample was peripheral blood. Receptors were obtained from a woman in her 40s with acute or convalescent COVID-19.

This clone was detected once. This CDR3 reads CSVGNRLSYEQYF. For the CDR3, the DNA is TGCAGCGTTGGGAACAGGCTCTCCTACGAGCAGTACTTC. The chain recombines TRBV29-1 with TRBJ2-7, with D possibly matching TRBD1 (5 bases). Germline-derived CDR1 and CDR2 are SQVTM and ANQGSEA. V was clipped by 4 bases and J by 0 bases, with 10 bases between them. CDR3 length: 13 amino acids.

V is TRBV3-1 (or the pseudogene TRBV3-2) and J is TRBJ2-7, with a tentative D call TRBD1 (6 bases). This CDR3 is built from 15 residues. Germline CDR1 LGHDT, CDR2 YNNKEL (reference sequence). V lost 4 bases and J 1 base, leaving 14 bases between the germline ends. DNA for the CDR3: TGTGCCAGCAGCCGAAGGGGGTCCGCTTCCTACGAGCAGTACTTC. Its protein product is CASSRRGSASYEQYF.

This clone was recorded only once. This chain uses TRBV2 with TRBJ2-7, with 9 bases that match TRBD1. Looked up from germline, CDR1 is SNHLY and CDR2 is FYNNEI. Losses at the gene ends were 6 bases for V and 9 bases for J; bases not matched to a gene: 9. This CDR3 is 13 amino acids long. This CDR3 reads CASRPGQGDLQYF. The CDR3 region has the DNA TGTGCCAGCAGGCCGGGACAGGGCGATTTGCAGTACTTC.

The chain couples TRBV27 to TRBJ1-5, with D tentatively TRBD1 (5 bases). Between the trimmed V and J ends, which lost 2 bases and 4 bases, there was a span of 9 bases. Germline values: CDR1 MNHEY, CDR2 SMNVEV (reference sequence). The CDR3 spans 14 residues. The CDR3 sequence: CASSLTGGNQPQHF. DNA for the CDR3: TGTGCCAGCAGTTTAACCGGGGGAAATCAGCCCCAGCATTTT.

The rearrangement links TRBV28 to TRBJ1-4; possibly TRBD1 for D (5 bases). The germline gives CDR1 MDHEN, CDR2 SYDVKM. The CDR3 covers 18 residues. Between the trimmed V and J ends, which lost 3 bases and 2 bases, there was a span of 19 bases. The CDR3 nucleotides are TGTGCCAGCAGTTTCGGCGTCTTAACGGGGGACACTAATGAAAAACTGTTTTTT. It yields the protein CASSFGVLTGDTNEKLFF.

This clone has just one count. The chain is built from TRBV3-1 (or the pseudogene TRBV3-2) and TRBJ2-1; 10 positions match TRBD2. This CDR3 comprises 18 residues. The germline CDR1 and CDR2 sequences are LGHDT and YNNKEL (reference sequence). The J segment lost 1 base and the V segment lost 1 base, leaving 7 bases of the junction unmatched. This CDR3 is CASSQVVSGGLSYNEQFF. As DNA, the CDR3 is TGTGCCAGCAGCCAAGTGGTTAGCGGGGGGCTTTCCTACAATGAGCAGTTCTTC.

V usage is TRBV9 and J usage is TRBJ2-2, with D perhaps TRBD1 (7 bases). Germline-derived CDR1 and CDR2 are SGDLS and YYNGEE. The CDR3 length is 14 residues. V was pared by 3 bases and J by 5 bases, with 11 bases between. The CDR3 loop is CASSAPGGTGELFF. The CDR3 coding sequence is TGTGCCAGCAGCGCCCCAGGGGGGACCGGGGAGCTGTTTTTT.

This clone came up once. The rearrangement joins TRBV12-3 or TRBV12-4 to TRBJ1-2; D call uncertain. This CDR3 is built from 13 residues. Trimming shortened V by 6 bases and J by 1 base, and 9 bases separated the two germline ends. This chain's CDR3 is CASSHGDNYGYTF. In nucleotides, the CDR3 is TGTGCCAGCAGCCACGGTGATAACTATGGCTACACCTTC.

The chain combines TRBV6-6 with TRBJ2-5; 9 bases align to TRBD2. V was pared by 5 bases and J by 2 bases, with 6 bases of the junction left unmatched. The CDR3 is 15 residues long. Germline assignment: CDR1 MNHNY and CDR2 SVGAGI (reference sequence). The CDR3 loop is CASSVPAGGQETQYF. The CDR3 DNA reads as TGTGCCAGCAGTGTCCCAGCGGGGGGACAAGAGACCCAGTACTTC.

The chain is built from TRBV6-6 and TRBJ2-7, with 10 bases matching TRBD2. Germline V lookup: CDR1 MNHNY, CDR2 SVGAGI (reference sequence). CDR3 length: 21 amino acids. Trimming cost V 6 bases and J 4 bases; bases outside gene matches: 27. CDR3 protein: CASSHLLLAGEALGSSYEQYF. The CDR3 DNA follows: TGTGCCAGCAGCCACCTTCTGCTAGCGGGAGAGGCCCTGGGTTCTTCTTACGAGCAGTACTTC.

The rearrangement links TRBV6-5 to TRBJ2-7, with 10 positions matching TRBD1. The CDR3 contains 15 residues. Germline values: CDR1 MNHEY, CDR2 SVGAGI. The trim removed 6 bases at V and 3 bases at J, leaving 8 bases unmatched. CDR3 in DNA: TGTGCCAGCAGGCGTGGGACAGGGGAACTCTACGAGCAGTACTTC. It yields the protein CASRRGTGELYEQYF.

J is TRBJ1-4 and V is TRBV28; the D gene is possibly TRBD1 (5 bases). Germline values: CDR1 MDHEN, CDR2 SYDVKM. V was shortened by 2 bases and J by 7 bases, with 14 bases between the two germline ends. The CDR3 covers 15 residues. This CDR3 is CASSLSRGGGEKLFF. CDR3 sequence (DNA): TGTGCCAGCAGTTTAAGCCGCGGGGGGGGTGAAAAACTGTTTTTT. The full variable domain, its missing parts supplied by reference TRBV28 and TRBJ1-4, is DVKVTQSSRYLVKRTGEKVFLECVQDMDHENMFWYRQDPGLGLRLIYFSYDVKMKEKGDIPEGYSVSREKKERFSLILESASTNQTSMYLCASSLSRGGGEKLFFGSGTQLSVL.

The chain combines TRBV15 with TRBJ1-1; 11 bases map to TRBD1. V lost 4 bases to trimming and J lost 4 bases; unmatched junction nucleotides: 5. The CDR3 sequence is 15 residues long. CDR1 is LNHNV, CDR2 YYDKDF, per germline (reference sequence). CDR3 coding DNA: TGTGCCACCAGCAAGACTGGGACAGGGGGCACTGAAGCTTTCTTT. Amino acids: CATSKTGTGGTEAFF.

The CDR3 DNA follows: TGTGCCAGCAGCCAAAAATCAGCGGGAGTTGGCTACGAGCAGTACTTC. Translated, it gives CASSQKSAGVGYEQYF. V gene TRBV3-1 (or the pseudogene TRBV3-2) combines with J gene TRBJ2-7; 8 bases match TRBD2. Germline V lookup: CDR1 LGHDT, CDR2 YNNKEL (reference sequence). V lost 2 bases and J lost 3; bases outside the gene matches: 9. There are 16 residues in the CDR3.

The rearrangement uses TRBV2 and TRBJ1-6; maybe TRBD1 (6 bases). Germline V gene sequence: CDR1 SNHLY, CDR2 FYNNEI. The CDR3 runs 14 residues. V shed 8 bases and J shed 7 bases, with 15 bases lying between them. This chain's CDR3 is CASHPRGRNSPLHF. The CDR3, as DNA: TGTGCCAGCCACCCCAGGGGTCGAAATTCACCCCTCCACTTT.

The CDR3 loop reads CASSEEVGPVSGKLFF. Written as DNA, the CDR3 is TGTGCCAGCAGTGAAGAGGTGGGGCCGGTCTCGGGAAAACTGTTTTTT. The V and J genes are TRBV6-1 and TRBJ1-4, with D possibly TRBD1 on 5 matching bases. The germline CDR1 and CDR2 sequences are MNHNS and SASEGT. Trimming took off 1 base at V and 10 bases at J, with 19 bases between the two ends. This CDR3 contains 16 residues.

This rearrangement joins TRBV7-9 to TRBJ1-2, with a tentative D call TRBD1 (5 bases). Germline V gene lookup returns CDR1 SEHNR and CDR2 FQNEAQ (reference sequence). V gave up 2 bases and J gave up 4 bases, with 11 bases separating them. The CDR3 runs to 14 residues. The CDR3 loop is CASSLSQGAYGYTF. The CDR3 nucleotides are TGTGCCAGCAGCTTATCCCAGGGTGCCTATGGCTACACCTTC.

The chain is built from TRBV28 and TRBJ2-7; D perhaps matches TRBD2 (5 bases). The CDR3 sequence is 15 residues long. Trimming took 5 bases from V and 5 from J, leaving 19 bases between them. Germline loops: CDR1 MDHEN, CDR2 SYDVKM. DNA for the CDR3: TGTGCCAGCAGTCCCGGACTTCCTGGGGAGAACGAGCAGTACTTC. Its protein is CASSPGLPGENEQYF.

This sequence joins TRBV18 and TRBJ2-7; 11 bases agree with TRBD2. The CDR3 length is 15 residues. Germline-derived CDR1 and CDR2 are KGHSH and LQKENI. Trimming removed 5 bases from V and 2 bases from J; junction bases left unmatched: 5. CDR3 protein: CASSKTSGSTYEQYF. CDR3 DNA: TGTGCCAGCTCAAAAACTAGCGGGAGTACCTACGAGCAGTACTTC.

The chain uses TRBV7-9 and TRBJ1-5; 9 bases line up with TRBD1. The germline V gene has CDR1 SEHNR and CDR2 FQNEAQ (reference sequence). Trimming took 1 base from V and 0 from J; bases not matched to a gene: 7. There are 18 residues in the CDR3. The CDR3, as DNA: TGTGCCAGCAGCTTAGAACAGGGGGCCGAGGATAGCAATCAGCCCCAGCATTTT. Translated, it gives CASSLEQGAEDSNQPQHF.

A single count supports this clone. This chain joins TRBV6-5 and TRBJ2-4, with no clear D. CDR1 and CDR2 (germline): MNHEY, SVGAGI. With 4 bases removed from V and 0 bases from J, the gap between germline ends came to 4 bases. This CDR3 region has 13 residues. CDR3 sequence reads: CASSSVAKNIQYF. Here the CDR3 DNA reads TGTGCCAGCAGTTCGGTAGCCAAAAACATTCAGTACTTC.

The chain is built from TRBV11-2 and TRBJ2-5; D perhaps matches TRBD2 (6 bases). From germline, CDR1 is SGHAT and CDR2 FQNNGV. V dropped 4 bases and J dropped 7 bases, with 19 bases sitting between them. The CDR3 has 15 residues. CDR3 sequence: CASSSGVAESGTQYF. The CDR3 DNA reads TGTGCCAGCAGCTCCGGAGTAGCGGAGAGCGGGACCCAGTACTTC.

V is TRBV27 and J is TRBJ2-5; D is possibly TRBD2 (6 bases). This CDR3 is 15 amino acids long. The V gene lost 5 bases and the J gene lost 4 bases, with 17 bases spanning the gap. Germline assignment: CDR1 MNHEY and CDR2 SMNVEV (reference sequence). In nucleotides, the CDR3 is TGTGCCAGCAGTAAAGAAGGCGGGAAATCAGAGACCCAGTACTTC. Its translation is CASSKEGGKSETQYF.

This chain joins TRBV7-2 and TRBJ1-2; D is unclear. CDR1 is SGHTA, CDR2 FQGNSA, per germline. V was cut by 1 base and J by 0 bases, with 18 bases left in between. The CDR3 length is 18 residues. The CDR3 nucleotides read TGTGCCAGCAGCTTAGTTTCGTCCGGAACCCTAGCTAACTATGGCTACACCTTC. Its translation is CASSLVSSGTLANYGYTF.

V usage is TRBV2 and J usage is TRBJ2-6; the D is unclear. CDR3 size: 13 residues. V was cut by 9 bases and J by 0 bases, with 6 bases left in between. Germline V gene data show CDR1 as SNHLY and CDR2 as FYNNEI. The CDR3 loop is CARTNSGANVLTF. The CDR3 region has the DNA TGTGCCAGGACAAACTCTGGGGCCAACGTCCTGACTTTC.

As for this clone: Compared with germline, one end of the junction differs, possibly owing to a read error. The V gene is TRBV12-3 or TRBV12-4, the J gene TRBJ2-2; no definite D call. The CDR3 is 13 residues long. CDR3 loop: CASSPRNTGELFF. In DNA, the CDR3 is TGTGCCAGCAGCCCCAGGAACACGGGGGAGCTGTTTTTT.